The 32 T cell receptor beta chains listed next were all sequenced from one sample in a study of cytomegalovirus exposure and HLA in healthy donors. Measured with immunoSEQ multiplex PCR; TCRdb has only the in-frame clones, and not every one. The data contain about 140,000 clones, roughly 90% of them seen just once; the ten biggest clones take up under 5%. Sequencing was carried out using PBMCs. These receptors came from a man between 18 and 35 years old in good health and CMV-seropositive.

The rearrangement links TRBV2 to TRBJ2-1, with 9 nucleotides matching TRBD2. The CDR3 consists of 13 residues. Germline V gene sequence: CDR1 SNHLY, CDR2 FYNNEI. The junction had 1 base not matched to a gene; V was cut back by 7 bases and J by 3 bases. For the CDR3, the DNA is TGTGCCAGCACTAGCGGGGACTACAATGAGCAGTTCTTC. Its translation is CASTSGDYNEQFF.

V gene TRBV7-8 combines with J gene TRBJ1-2; TRBD1 agrees at 7 bases. The CDR3 extends over 17 amino acids. V shed 4 bases, J shed 7 bases, and the junction held 18 bases outside the gene matches. Germline V gene sequence: CDR1 SGHVS, CDR2 FQNEAQ. DNA of the CDR3: TGTGCCAGCAGCTCCCGGACAGGACCCGCCGGAGCGCGTGGCTACACCTTC. Translated: CASSSRTGPAGARGYTF.

V gene TRBV15 combines with J gene TRBJ2-7, with TRBD2 as a possible D gene (6 bases). The CDR3 contains 15 residues. V shed 3 bases and J shed 1 base, with 13 bases lying between them. The germline V gene has CDR1 LNHNV and CDR2 YYDKDF (reference sequence). CDR3 protein: CATSRGFGGSYEQYF. Here the CDR3 DNA reads TGTGCCACCAGCAGGGGTTTCGGGGGATCCTACGAGCAGTACTTC.

Points on this clone: A much larger clone lies one base from this, so it may be a read error. V and J are TRBV6-4 and TRBJ2-2, with TRBD2 matching over 10 bases. The germline gives CDR1 MRHNA, CDR2 SNTAGT. The CDR3 has 16 amino acids. DNA of the CDR3: TGTGCCAACAGTGACTCCGGGACTAGCGACACCGGGGAGCTGTTTTTT. This encodes CANSDSGTSDTGELFF.

The chain employs TRBV7-6 and TRBJ2-3; weak D call: TRBD2 (6 bases). The CDR3 has 15 amino acids. CDR1 SGHVS and CDR2 FNYEAQ come from the germline V gene. V lost 0 bases and J lost 4, with 11 bases in between. In DNA, the CDR3 is TGTGCCAGCAGCTTAGCGGGGGGACCCGCAGATACGCAGTATTTT. Translated: CASSLAGGPADTQYF. Using reference TRBV7-6 and TRBJ2-3 for the parts outside the CDR3, the full variable domain is GAGVSQSPRYKVTKRGQDVALRCDPISGHVSLYWYRQALGQGPEFLTYFNYEAQQDKSGLPNDRFSAERPEGSISTLTIQRTEQRDSAMYRCASSLAGGPADTQYFGPGTRLTVL.

The chain carries TRBV27 and TRBJ2-5, with D unclear. V was cut by 2 bases and J by 0 bases, with 10 bases left in between. The CDR3 length is 15 residues. In germline, CDR1 is MNHEY, CDR2 SMNVEV (reference sequence). The CDR3 is CASSLLGQHQETQYF. The CDR3 region has the DNA TGTGCCAGCAGTTTACTAGGCCAGCACCAAGAGACCCAGTACTTC.

The chain carries TRBV5-6 and TRBJ1-1, with D possibly TRBD1 on 5 matching bases. The CDR3 length is 15 residues. In germline, CDR1 is SGHDT, CDR2 YYEEEE. Trimming left V 4 bases short and J 1 base short, with 14 bases between. CDR3 sequence (DNA): TGTGCCAGCAGCAAGAGACAGCTAGGGAACACTGAAGCTTTCTTT. It translates to CASSKRQLGNTEAFF.

J is TRBJ2-4 and V is TRBV4-1; 7 nucleotides align to TRBD2. This CDR3 contains 19 residues. With 0 bases clipped from V and 0 bases from J, the junction kept 11 bases outside the gene matches. The germline gives CDR1 MGHRA, CDR2 YSYEKL. CDR3 in amino acids: CASSQDQTSSLLAKNIQYF. CDR3 bases: TGCGCCAGCAGCCAAGATCAGACTAGCAGCCTTCTAGCCAAAAACATTCAGTACTTC.

In nucleotides, the CDR3 is TGTGCCAGCAGTCGACTAGCGGGTTCCGGGGAGCTGTTTTTT. Translating it yields CASSRLAGSGELFF. The chain carries TRBV7-3 and TRBJ2-2, with 10 bases fitting TRBD2. With 6 bases clipped from V and 6 bases from J, the junction kept 4 bases outside the gene matches. In germline, CDR1 is SGHTA, CDR2 FQGTGA. The CDR3 runs to 14 residues.

The genes are TRBV19 and TRBJ2-1, with 9 nucleotides matching TRBD2. Germline values: CDR1 LNHDA, CDR2 SQIVND (reference sequence). The J segment lost 9 bases and the V segment lost 1 base, leaving 7 bases of the junction unmatched. The CDR3 length is 15 residues. CDR3 loop: CASSIGLAGWGEQFF. In DNA form, the CDR3 reads TGTGCCAGTAGTATAGGGCTAGCGGGATGGGGTGAGCAGTTCTTC.

V and J are TRBV27 and TRBJ1-1; D ambiguous. The V gene lost 3 bases and the J gene lost 1 base, with 6 bases spanning the gap. Germline loops: CDR1 MNHEY, CDR2 SMNVEV (reference sequence). The length of the CDR3 is 13 residues. In DNA, the CDR3 is TGTGCCAGCAGTTTCCGCGGGAACACTGAAGCTTTCTTT. It translates to CASSFRGNTEAFF.

The rearrangement joins TRBV5-5 to TRBJ1-5; 9 bases are a match to TRBD1. From germline, CDR1 is SGHKS and CDR2 YYEKEE (reference sequence). The ends lost 4 bases at V and 2 bases at J; junction bases unmatched: 1. The CDR3 sequence is 14 residues long. The DNA of the CDR3 is TGTGCCAGCAGCAGGACAGGGGGCAATCAGCCCCAGCATTTT. Translation gives CASSRTGGNQPQHF.

This chain's CDR3 is CSAEGDVGYTF. CDR3 nucleotide sequence: TGCAGCGCGGAGGGAGACGTTGGCTACACCTTC. V is TRBV29-1 and J is TRBJ1-2; no firm D call. CDR1 and CDR2 (germline): SQVTM, ANQGSEA. Trimming cost V 7 bases and J 7 bases, with 13 bases left between them. CDR3 length: 11 residues.

This chain joins TRBV9 and TRBJ1-1, with TRBD1 identical over 7 bases. The V gene end was trimmed by 3 bases and the J gene end by 1 base; junction bases not matched to a gene: 6. This CDR3 region has 15 residues. CDR1 is SGDLS, CDR2 YYNGEE, per germline. This CDR3 reads CASSALGTANTEAFF. The DNA for the CDR3 is TGTGCCAGCAGCGCCCTGGGGACAGCGAACACTGAAGCTTTCTTT.

The rearrangement uses TRBV5-1 and TRBJ2-7, with D unresolved. V was cut by 0 bases and J by 4 bases, with 5 bases left in between. Germline assignment: CDR1 SGHRS and CDR2 YFSETQ. The CDR3 runs to 12 residues. As DNA, the CDR3 is TGCGCCAGCAGCTTGGTCGGGTACGAGCAGTACTTC. Protein product: CASSLVGYEQYF.

This chain links TRBV27 with TRBJ1-6; D uncertain. In germline, CDR1 is MNHEY, CDR2 SMNVEV (reference sequence). V was trimmed by 3 bases and J by 8 bases, leaving 5 bases between them. This CDR3 has 12 amino acids. CDR3 DNA: TGTGCCAGCAGTTTCTTTGATTCACCCCTCCACTTT. It encodes CASSFFDSPLHF.

The chain uses TRBV11-2 and TRBJ1-1, with a tentative D call TRBD1 (5 bases). CDR3 length: 11 amino acids. Germline CDR1 and CDR2: SGHAT and FQNNGV. The germline V and J ends were trimmed by 5 bases and 4 bases, with 5 bases remaining between them. The CDR3 region is CASSQGTEAFF. DNA for the CDR3: TGTGCCAGCAGCCAGGGCACTGAAGCTTTCTTT.

This chain joins TRBV27 and TRBJ2-5; 9 bases align to TRBD2. J gave up 9 bases and V 2 bases, and 7 bases lay outside the gene matches. CDR1 is MNHEY, CDR2 SMNVEV, per germline (reference sequence). The CDR3 is 14 amino acids. CDR3 sequence reads: CASSLLAGSGAQYF. CDR3 coding DNA: TGTGCCAGCAGTTTACTAGCGGGGTCAGGGGCCCAGTACTTC.

The V call is TRBV30, the J call TRBJ2-5, with D perhaps matching TRBD2 (5 bases). Germline-derived CDR1 and CDR2 are GTSNPN and SVGIG (reference sequence). Trimming removed 4 bases from V and 5 bases from J, with 17 bases in between. The CDR3 has 14 amino acids. CDR3 amino acids: CAWNGERVVETQYF. The CDR3 nucleotides are TGTGCCTGGAACGGAGAGAGGGTTGTTGAGACCCAGTACTTC.

This chain connects TRBV18 to TRBJ2-3, with D possibly matching TRBD1 (6 bases). Trimming took off 0 bases at V and 2 bases at J, with 12 bases between the two ends. There are 16 residues in the CDR3. CDR1 KGHSH and CDR2 LQKENI come from the germline V gene. The CDR3 loop is CASSPPDRTYTDTQYF. CDR3 nucleotide sequence: TGTGCCAGCTCACCACCGGACAGAACATACACAGATACGCAGTATTTT. Looking up the rest from reference TRBV18 and TRBJ2-3 gives the full variable domain: NAGVMQNPRHLVRRRGQEARLRCSPMKGHSHVYWYRQLPEEGLKFMVYLQKENIIDESGMPKERFSAEFPKEGPSILRIQQVVRGDSAAYFCASSPPDRTYTDTQYFGPGTRLTVL.

The chain combines TRBV4-1 with TRBJ2-7, with D perhaps TRBD2 (5 bases). V shed 4 bases and J shed 4 bases, with 20 bases lying between them. Germline V lookup: CDR1 MGHRA, CDR2 YSYEKL. The CDR3 extends over 16 amino acids. DNA of the CDR3: TGCGCCAGCAGCCCTGTAGCGACGGGCACACGGTACGAGCAGTACTTC. It encodes CASSPVATGTRYEQYF.

The chain recombines TRBV6-1 with TRBJ2-2, with a weak D call TRBD2 (6 bases). V gave up 6 bases and J gave up 3 bases, with 11 bases separating them. CDR3 length equals 14 residues. Looked up from germline, CDR1 is MNHNS and CDR2 is SASEGT. CDR3 coding DNA: TGTGCCAGCAGCGGGAGATTGGACACCGGGGAGCTGTTTTTT. It specifies CASSGRLDTGELFF.

This clone was observed a single time. Written as DNA, the CDR3 is TGTGCCAGCACTCGGACAGCGAACACTGAAGCTTTCTTT. This codes for CASTRTANTEAFF. The chain carries TRBV6-5 and TRBJ1-1, with D maybe TRBD1 (6 bases). The CDR3 loop spans 13 amino acids. CDR1 and CDR2 (germline): MNHEY, SVGAGI. Between the trimmed V and J ends, which lost 7 bases and 1 base, there was a span of 10 bases.

The table lists this clone with a count of one. J is TRBJ2-1 and V is TRBV5-4; 8 bases are a match to TRBD1. V shed 4 bases, J shed 1 base, and the junction held 4 bases outside the gene matches. Germline CDR1 is SGHNT and CDR2 is YYREEE (reference sequence). The CDR3 consists of 15 residues. DNA for the CDR3: TGTGCCAGCAGCACCGGGACAGGATCCTACAATGAGCAGTTCTTC. Translation: CASSTGTGSYNEQFF.

The chain couples TRBV6-5 to TRBJ2-1, with unresolved D. Trimming took 4 bases from V and 6 from J, leaving 10 bases between them. CDR1 is MNHEY and CDR2 is SVGAGI in the germline V gene. The CDR3 has 13 residues. The CDR3 sequence is CASSLGRLNEQFF. In DNA form, the CDR3 reads TGTGCCAGCAGTTTAGGCAGACTCAATGAGCAGTTCTTC.

In DNA, the CDR3 is TGTGCCAGCAGCAGTCCGGGACTCCAAGTCTGGGGCTACACCTTC. This encodes CASSSPGLQVWGYTF. V is TRBV5-6 and J is TRBJ1-2, with D possibly matching TRBD1 (5 bases). Germline lookup yields CDR1 SGHDT and CDR2 YYEEEE. This CDR3 region has 15 residues. V lost 4 bases and J 8 bases, leaving 21 bases between the germline ends.

This chain links TRBV6-5 with TRBJ2-1; TRBD1 aligns across 7 bases. The ends lost 10 bases at V and 0 bases at J; junction bases unmatched: 6. The germline V gene has CDR1 MNHEY and CDR2 SVGAGI. The length of the CDR3 is 14 residues. CDR3 nucleotides: TGTGCCACCACTAGGGACAGCTCCTACAATGAGCAGTTCTTC. Amino acid sequence: CATTRDSSYNEQFF.

The chain couples TRBV6-5 to TRBJ1-4, with D tentatively TRBD1 (6 bases). CDR3 length: 14 residues. Deletions cut 5 bases from V and 4 bases from J, with 11 bases between. Germline CDR1 and CDR2: MNHEY and SVGAGI. For the CDR3, the DNA is TGTGCCAGCAGTACGGACAGTAGTAATGAAAAACTGTTTTTT. Translation: CASSTDSSNEKLFF.

This chain connects TRBV7-9 to TRBJ1-3, with 10 bases aligning to TRBD1. V was pared by 5 bases and J by 3 bases, with 7 bases of the junction left unmatched. Germline CDR1 reads SEHNR; CDR2 reads FQNEAQ (reference sequence). CDR3 size: 16 residues. DNA for the CDR3: TGTGCCAGCAGCCCAGACAGGGGGCATATTGGAAACACCATATATTTT. It translates to CASSPDRGHIGNTIYF.

The V and J genes are TRBV30 and TRBJ1-4, with D possibly being TRBD1 (5 bases). V was clipped by 2 bases and J by 7 bases, with 14 bases between them. Germline CDR1 reads GTSNPN; CDR2 reads SVGIG (reference sequence). This CDR3 has 14 residues. CDR3 sequence reads: CAWSTGGATEKLFF. CDR3 nucleotides: TGTGCCTGGAGTACTGGTGGGGCTACTGAAAAACTGTTTTTT.

The table lists this clone with a count of one. The CDR3 nucleotides are TGCGCCAGCAGCCAAGAAGGGGCAGGAAAGGGCTACGAGCAGTACTTC. Its translation: CASSQEGAGKGYEQYF. This chain joins TRBV4-1 and TRBJ2-7; possibly TRBD1 for D (5 bases). CDR3 length equals 16 residues. CDR1 is MGHRA and CDR2 is YSYEKL in the germline V gene. Trimming removed 0 bases from V and 3 bases from J, with 15 bases in between.

The chain uses TRBV5-1 and TRBJ2-1, with a weak D call TRBD2 (6 bases). The CDR3 is 14 amino acids. CDR1 and CDR2 from the germline V gene are SGHRS and YFSETQ. Trimming took 4 bases from V and 4 from J, leaving 12 bases between them. CDR3 sequence reads: CASSATDYYNEQFF. CDR3 DNA sequence: TGCGCCAGCAGCGCTACGGACTATTACAATGAGCAGTTCTTC.